This entry lists 17 T cell receptor beta chains sequenced from one sample in a study of T cells of healthy individuals (dated 2018 in TCRdb). The library was obtained by 5' RACE. The instrument given in TCRdb is Illumina MiSeq. TCRdb reworked the public reads: Q25 trimming with fastp, MiXCR clone assembly, productive beta chains retained. Each entry is one CDR3 protein sequence, shown with its most common DNA and genes. In this sample the table shows around 98,000 distinct CDR3 sequences, roughly a sixth of which occur a single time. Around 6.4% of the sample comes from the top ten. These receptors all come from a human donor in good health.

This chain joins TRBV7-3 and TRBJ2-1; 10 bases line up with TRBD2. J was trimmed by 7 bases and V by 5 bases; bases with no gene match: 11. The CDR3 runs to 16 residues. Germline V gene data show CDR1 as SGHTA and CDR2 as FQGTGA. The CDR3: CASSPGVAGGLNEQFF. CDR3 DNA: TGTGCCAGCAGCCCCGGGGTAGCGGGGGGTTTAAATGAGCAGTTCTTC.

The V gene is TRBV28, the J gene TRBJ2-7; D not certain. This CDR3 spans 10 amino acids. The V and J ends lost 8 bases and 3 bases respectively, with 5 bases between them. Per the germline V gene, CDR1 is MDHEN and CDR2 is SYDVKM. The CDR3 nucleotides are TGTGCCAGCGCTGGCTACGAGCAGTACTTC. Protein sequence: CASAGYEQYF.

This chain uses TRBV20-1 with TRBJ2-5; D could derive from TRBD1 or TRBD2 (6 bases each). CDR1 is DFQATT and CDR2 is SNEGSKA in the germline V gene (reference sequence). The V end was cut by 2 bases, the J end by 5 bases, with 12 bases between. This CDR3 comprises 13 residues. CDR3 sequence reads: CSARKGGEETQYF. The CDR3 DNA follows: TGCAGTGCTAGAAAGGGGGGCGAGGAGACCCAGTACTTC.

The V and J genes are TRBV11-3 and TRBJ2-1; D perhaps matches TRBD2 (6 bases). Trimming shortened V by 1 base and J by 6 bases, and 28 bases separated the two germline ends. Germline CDR1 reads SGHNT; CDR2 reads YENEEA. CDR3 length: 20 residues. CDR3 DNA: TGTGCCAGCAGCTTAGCTCTCCCGGGACTGACAAGGACCAGATTCAATGAGCAGTTCTTC. Translation: CASSLALPGLTRTRFNEQFF. Full variable domain (missing parts from reference TRBV11-3 and TRBJ2-1): EAGVVQSPRYKIIEKKQPVAFWCNPISGHNTLYWYLQNLGQGPELLIRYENEEAVDDSQLPKDRFSAERLKGVDSTLKIQPAELGDSAVYLCASSLALPGLTRTRFNEQFFGPGTRLTVL.

Details on this clonotype: A read error may be the cause here, since a much bigger clone is one base away. J is TRBJ1-3 and V is TRBV30; a weak D match, TRBD1 (6 bases). The CDR3 length is 15 residues. Germline CDR1 and CDR2: GTSNPN and SVGIG (reference sequence). The CDR3, as DNA: TGTGCCTGGAGTGAGGGGGGTGACTCTGGAAACACCAAATATTTT. It codes for CAWSEGGDSGNTKYF.

The genes are TRBV28 and TRBJ2-5; D gene ambiguous. V lost 4 bases and J 3 bases, leaving 12 bases between the germline ends. There are 14 residues in the CDR3. Germline lookup yields CDR1 MDHEN and CDR2 SYDVKM. DNA for the CDR3: TGTGCCAGCAGTTCCTTGACTGCCGAAGAGACCCAGTACTTC. This gives the protein CASSSLTAEETQYF.

V and J are TRBV6-5 and TRBJ1-1; D unclear. The V end lost 8 bases, the J end lost 3 bases, and 19 bases lay between the germline ends. The CDR3 length is 15 residues. Germline lookup yields CDR1 MNHEY and CDR2 SVGAGI. The CDR3 DNA reads as TGTGCCAGCGGCCGGGAGAAAAATATGGACACTGAAGCTTTCTTT. Translating it yields CASGREKNMDTEAFF.

The chain couples TRBV6-5 to TRBJ2-1; D may be TRBD1 or TRBD2 (5 bases each). The CDR3 spans 15 residues. Germline loops: CDR1 MNHEY, CDR2 SVGAGI. V was shortened by 2 bases and J by 9 bases, with 17 bases between the two germline ends. The CDR3 region has the DNA TGTGCCAGCAGTTACCGATCCGGGGCCCGAGGTGAGCAGTTCTTC. This codes for CASSYRSGARGEQFF.

This clonotype came up many times. The chain couples TRBV29-1 to TRBJ1-3; D remains unclear. Trimming stripped 8 bases from V and 4 bases from J, with 9 bases between. Germline CDR1 SQVTM, CDR2 ANQGSEA. This CDR3 is 11 amino acids long. The CDR3 loop is CSLGEGNTIYF. CDR3 in DNA: TGCAGCCTTGGGGAGGGAAACACCATATATTTT.

This clonotype has at least ten counts. This chain uses TRBV15 with TRBJ2-1; 9 bases line up with TRBD1. Germline V CDR1 and CDR2: LNHNV, YYDKDF (reference sequence). CDR3 size: 15 residues. The junction had 5 bases not matched to a gene; V was cut back by 0 bases and J by 8 bases. The DNA of the CDR3 is TGTGCCACCAGCAGAGAGGGACAGGGAGTTTATGAGCAGTTCTTC. Protein: CATSREGQGVYEQFF.

The chain combines TRBV5-1 with TRBJ1-2, with TRBD1 matching over 11 bases. V lost 0 bases, J lost 4 bases, and 5 bases stayed unmatched. The CDR3 is made up of 16 amino acids. Per germline, CDR1 SGHRS and CDR2 YFSETQ. CDR3 in amino acids: CASSLARDRGSYGYTF. DNA for the CDR3: TGCGCCAGCAGCTTGGCCCGGGACAGGGGGTCCTATGGCTACACCTTC.

Ten or more counts support this clonotype. This rearrangement joins TRBV19 to TRBJ1-6; D gene ambiguous. Trimming stripped 7 bases from V and 7 bases from J, with 14 bases between. The CDR3 runs 14 residues. Germline loops: CDR1 LNHDA, CDR2 SQIVND (reference sequence). The CDR3 reads CASNAAASNSPLHF. CDR3 sequence (DNA): TGTGCCAGTAACGCGGCAGCTTCGAATTCACCCCTCCACTTT. The whole variable domain, filled in from reference TRBV19 and TRBJ1-6, reads DGGITQSPKYLFRKEGQNVTLSCEQNLNHDAMYWYRQDPGQGLRLIYYSQIVNDFQKGDIAEGYSVSREKKESFPLTVTSAQKNPTAFYLCASNAAASNSPLHFGNGTRLTVT.

This chain connects TRBV15 to TRBJ2-7; D not resolved. Trimming stripped 0 bases from V and 0 bases from J, with 9 bases between. CDR3 length: 15 amino acids. The germline V gene has CDR1 LNHNV and CDR2 YYDKDF (reference sequence). In nucleotides, the CDR3 is TGTGCCACCAGCAGAGAAATTAAGGTCTCCTACGAGCAGTACTTC. It translates to CATSREIKVSYEQYF.

The chain combines TRBV4-3 with TRBJ2-6; no definite D call. V lost 3 bases and J lost 5, with 14 bases in between. Germline V gene sequence: CDR1 LGHNA, CDR2 YSLEER. The CDR3 is 16 residues long. The CDR3 sequence: CASSQSGVGWANVLTF. The DNA for the CDR3 is TGCGCCAGCAGCCAGAGTGGGGTCGGCTGGGCCAACGTCCTGACTTTC.

This clonotype has just a few counts. The chain joins TRBV28 to TRBJ2-7, with 8 positions matching TRBD2. CDR1 and CDR2 (germline): MDHEN, SYDVKM. This CDR3 has 14 amino acids. V gave up 6 bases and J gave up 3 bases; unmatched junction bases: 7. CDR3 sequence reads: CASRLTGGSYEQYF. The CDR3 nucleotides are TGTGCCAGCAGGCTAACGGGGGGGAGCTACGAGCAGTACTTC.

V and J are TRBV6-5 and TRBJ1-1, with 8 bases aligning to TRBD1. Germline V CDR1 and CDR2: MNHEY, SVGAGI. This CDR3 has 17 residues. V dropped 0 bases and J dropped 5; count of bases not matched to a gene: 11. The CDR3 reads CASSYSMGAGGTTEAFF. CDR3 bases: TGTGCCAGCAGTTACTCGATGGGTGCAGGGGGCACGACTGAAGCTTTCTTT.

The CDR3 region has the DNA TGTGCCAGCAGTTCGGGCAGCTCTGGGGCCAACGTCCTGACTTTC. Translation gives CASSSGSSGANVLTF. The genes are TRBV6-5 and TRBJ2-6; D not certain. CDR1 is MNHEY, CDR2 SVGAGI, per germline. The length of the CDR3 is 15 residues. Between the trimmed V and J ends, which lost 4 bases and 0 bases, there was a span of 7 bases.